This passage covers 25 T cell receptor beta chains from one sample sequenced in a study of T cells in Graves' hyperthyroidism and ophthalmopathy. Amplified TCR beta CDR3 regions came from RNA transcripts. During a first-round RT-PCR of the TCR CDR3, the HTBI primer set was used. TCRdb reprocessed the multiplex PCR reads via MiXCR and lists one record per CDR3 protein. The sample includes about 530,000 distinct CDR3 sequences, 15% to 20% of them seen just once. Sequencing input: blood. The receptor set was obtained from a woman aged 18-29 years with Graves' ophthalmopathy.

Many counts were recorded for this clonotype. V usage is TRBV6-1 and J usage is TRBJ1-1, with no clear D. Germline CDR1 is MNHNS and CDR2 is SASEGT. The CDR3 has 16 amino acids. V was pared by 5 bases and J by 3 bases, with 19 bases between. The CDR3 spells CASSPPPAGLYTEAFF. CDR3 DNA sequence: TGTGCCAGCAGTCCCCCCCCGGCTGGGCTTTACACTGAAGCTTTCTTT.

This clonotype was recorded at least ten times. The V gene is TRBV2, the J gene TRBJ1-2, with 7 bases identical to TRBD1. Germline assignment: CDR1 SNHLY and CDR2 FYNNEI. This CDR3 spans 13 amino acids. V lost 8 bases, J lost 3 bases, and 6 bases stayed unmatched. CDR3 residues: CASSRTGDYGYTF. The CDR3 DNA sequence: TGTGCCAGCTCCCGGACAGGAGACTATGGCTACACCTTC.

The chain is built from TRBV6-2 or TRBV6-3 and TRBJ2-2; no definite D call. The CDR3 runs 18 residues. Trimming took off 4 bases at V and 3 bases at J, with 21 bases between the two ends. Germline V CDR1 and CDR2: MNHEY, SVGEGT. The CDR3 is CASSFIGSANIYTGELFF. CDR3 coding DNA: TGTGCCAGCAGTTTCATAGGGTCGGCAAACATTTACACCGGGGAGCTGTTTTTT.

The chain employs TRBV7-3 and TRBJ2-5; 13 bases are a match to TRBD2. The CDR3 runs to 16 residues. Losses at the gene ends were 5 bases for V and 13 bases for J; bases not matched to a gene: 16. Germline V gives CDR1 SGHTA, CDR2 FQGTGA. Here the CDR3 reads CASSPLGGGLAGVVYF. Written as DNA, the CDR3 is TGTGCCAGCAGCCCCCTCGGGGGTGGACTAGCGGGAGTAGTGTACTTC.

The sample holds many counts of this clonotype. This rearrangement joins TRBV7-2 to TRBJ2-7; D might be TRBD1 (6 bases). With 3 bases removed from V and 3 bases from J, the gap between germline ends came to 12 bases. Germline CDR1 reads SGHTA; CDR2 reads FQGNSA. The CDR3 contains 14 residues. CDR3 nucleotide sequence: TGTGCCAGCAGCTTGACAGGCCTTATCTACGAGCAGTACTTC. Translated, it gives CASSLTGLIYEQYF.

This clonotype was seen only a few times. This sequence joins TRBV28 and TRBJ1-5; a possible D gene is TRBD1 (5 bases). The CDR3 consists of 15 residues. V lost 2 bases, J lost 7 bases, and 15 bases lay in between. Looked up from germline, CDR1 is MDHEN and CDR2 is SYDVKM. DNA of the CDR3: TGTGCCAGCAGTTTACCTCATCCCGGGGACCAGCCCCAGCATTTT. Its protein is CASSLPHPGDQPQHF. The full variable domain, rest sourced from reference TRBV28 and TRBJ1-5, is DVKVTQSSRYLVKRTGEKVFLECVQDMDHENMFWYRQDPGLGLRLIYFSYDVKMKEKGDIPEGYSVSREKKERFSLILESASTNQTSMYLCASSLPHPGDQPQHFGDGTRLSIL.

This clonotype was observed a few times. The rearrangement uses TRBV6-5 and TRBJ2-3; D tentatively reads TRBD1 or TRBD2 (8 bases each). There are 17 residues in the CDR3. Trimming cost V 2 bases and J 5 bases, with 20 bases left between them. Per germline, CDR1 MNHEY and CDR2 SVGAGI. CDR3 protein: CASSYPTGGGTGDTQYF. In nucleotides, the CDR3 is TGTGCCAGCAGTTACCCCACGGGGGGGGGGACAGGAGATACGCAGTATTTT.

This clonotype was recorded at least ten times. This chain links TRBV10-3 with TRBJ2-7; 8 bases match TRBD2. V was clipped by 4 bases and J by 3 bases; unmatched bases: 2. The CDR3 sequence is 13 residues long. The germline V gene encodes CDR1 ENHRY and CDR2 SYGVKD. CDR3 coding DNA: TGTGCCATCAGTGGACGGGAGGGCTACGAGCAGTACTTC. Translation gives CAISGREGYEQYF.

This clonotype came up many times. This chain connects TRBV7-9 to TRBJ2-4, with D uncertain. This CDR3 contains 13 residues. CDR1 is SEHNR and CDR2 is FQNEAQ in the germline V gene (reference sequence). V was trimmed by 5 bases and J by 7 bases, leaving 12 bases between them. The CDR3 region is CASSPLEVNIQYF. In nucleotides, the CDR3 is TGTGCCAGCAGCCCGCTCGAGGTGAACATTCAGTACTTC.

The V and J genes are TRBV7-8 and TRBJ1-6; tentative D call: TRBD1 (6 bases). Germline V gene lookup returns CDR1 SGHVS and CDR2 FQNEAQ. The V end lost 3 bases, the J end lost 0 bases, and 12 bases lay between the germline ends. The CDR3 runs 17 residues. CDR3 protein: CASSLGHPSSYNSPLHF. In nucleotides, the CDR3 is TGTGCCAGCAGCTTGGGACACCCAAGCTCCTATAATTCACCCCTCCACTTT.

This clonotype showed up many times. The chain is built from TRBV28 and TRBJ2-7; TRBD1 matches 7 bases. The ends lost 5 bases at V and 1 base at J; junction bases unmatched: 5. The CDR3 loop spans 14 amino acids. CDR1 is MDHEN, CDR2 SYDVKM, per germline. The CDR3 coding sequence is TGTGCCAGCAGTGGTCACAGGGGTTCCTACGAGCAGTACTTC. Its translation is CASSGHRGSYEQYF.

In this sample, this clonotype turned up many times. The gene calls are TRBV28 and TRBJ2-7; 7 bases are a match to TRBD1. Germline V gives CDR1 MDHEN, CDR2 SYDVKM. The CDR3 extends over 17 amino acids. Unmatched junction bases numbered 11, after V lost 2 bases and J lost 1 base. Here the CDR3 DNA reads TGTGCCAGCAGTTTAGGTGGTCCAGGGGGTCTTTCCTACGAGCAGTACTTC. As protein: CASSLGGPGGLSYEQYF.

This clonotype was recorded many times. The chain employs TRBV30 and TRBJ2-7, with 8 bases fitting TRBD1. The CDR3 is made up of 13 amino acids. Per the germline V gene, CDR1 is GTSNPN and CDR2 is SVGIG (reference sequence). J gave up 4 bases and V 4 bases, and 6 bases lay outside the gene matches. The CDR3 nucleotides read TGTGCCTGGATCATGGGACAGGATTACGAGCAGTACTTC. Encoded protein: CAWIMGQDYEQYF.

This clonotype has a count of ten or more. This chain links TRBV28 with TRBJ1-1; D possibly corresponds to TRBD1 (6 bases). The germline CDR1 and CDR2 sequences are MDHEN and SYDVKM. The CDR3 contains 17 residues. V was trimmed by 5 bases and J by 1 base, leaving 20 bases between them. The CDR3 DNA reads TGTGCCAGCAGTCTCCGGCCGGGGGGGCTGAGGAACACTGAAGCTTTCTTT. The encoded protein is CASSLRPGGLRNTEAFF.

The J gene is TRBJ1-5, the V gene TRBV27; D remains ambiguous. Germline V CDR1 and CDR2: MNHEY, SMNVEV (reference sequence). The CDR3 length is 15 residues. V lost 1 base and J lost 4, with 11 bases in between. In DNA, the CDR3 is TGTGCCAGCAGTTTATTCTGGCAAGATAATCAGCCCCAGCATTTT. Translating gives CASSLFWQDNQPQHF.

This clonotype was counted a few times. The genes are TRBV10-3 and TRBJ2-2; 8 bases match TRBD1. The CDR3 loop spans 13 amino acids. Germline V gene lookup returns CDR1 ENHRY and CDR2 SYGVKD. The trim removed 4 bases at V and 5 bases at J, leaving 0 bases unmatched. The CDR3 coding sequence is TGTGCCATCAGTGGGACAGGGACCGGGGAGCTGTTTTTT. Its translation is CAISGTGTGELFF.

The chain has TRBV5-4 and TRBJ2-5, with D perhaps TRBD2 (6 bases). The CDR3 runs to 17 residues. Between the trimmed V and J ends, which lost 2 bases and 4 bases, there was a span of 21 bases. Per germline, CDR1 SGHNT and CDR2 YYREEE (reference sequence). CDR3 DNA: TGTGCCAGCAGCTTCATTTCTTTGGGGACTGCCCCAGAGACCCAGTACTTC. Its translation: CASSFISLGTAPETQYF. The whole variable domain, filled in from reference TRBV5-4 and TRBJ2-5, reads ETGVTQSPTHLIKTRGQQVTLRCSSQSGHNTVSWYQQALGQGPQFIFQYYREEENGRGNFPPRFSGLQFPNYSSELNVNALELDDSALYLCASSFISLGTAPETQYFGPGTRLLVL.

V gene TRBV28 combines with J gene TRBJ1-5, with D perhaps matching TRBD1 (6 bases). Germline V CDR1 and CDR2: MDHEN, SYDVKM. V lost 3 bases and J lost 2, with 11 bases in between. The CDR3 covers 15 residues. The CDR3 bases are TGTGCCAGCAGTTTTAACGCAGGGGGCAATCAGCCCCAGCATTTT. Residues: CASSFNAGGNQPQHF. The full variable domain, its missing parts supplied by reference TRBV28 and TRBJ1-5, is DVKVTQSSRYLVKRTGEKVFLECVQDMDHENMFWYRQDPGLGLRLIYFSYDVKMKEKGDIPEGYSVSREKKERFSLILESASTNQTSMYLCASSFNAGGNQPQHFGDGTRLSIL.

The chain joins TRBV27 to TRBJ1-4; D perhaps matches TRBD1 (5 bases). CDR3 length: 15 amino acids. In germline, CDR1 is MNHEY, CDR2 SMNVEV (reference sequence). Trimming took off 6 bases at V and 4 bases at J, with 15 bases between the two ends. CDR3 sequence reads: CASRSGWGDNEKLFF. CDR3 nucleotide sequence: TGTGCCAGCAGATCGGGGTGGGGGGATAATGAAAAACTGTTTTTT.

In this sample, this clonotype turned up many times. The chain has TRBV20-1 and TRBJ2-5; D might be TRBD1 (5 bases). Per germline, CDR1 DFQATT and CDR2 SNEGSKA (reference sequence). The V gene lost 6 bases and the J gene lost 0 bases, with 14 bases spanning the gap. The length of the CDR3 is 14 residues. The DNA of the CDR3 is TGCAGTGCCAACGATCTGACAGACCAAGAGACCCAGTACTTC. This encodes CSANDLTDQETQYF.

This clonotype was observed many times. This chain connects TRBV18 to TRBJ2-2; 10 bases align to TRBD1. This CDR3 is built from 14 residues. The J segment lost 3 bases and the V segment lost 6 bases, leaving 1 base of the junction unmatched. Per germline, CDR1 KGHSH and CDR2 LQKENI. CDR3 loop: CASSDRGDTGELFF. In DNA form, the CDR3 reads TGTGCCAGCTCGGACAGGGGGGACACCGGGGAGCTGTTTTTT. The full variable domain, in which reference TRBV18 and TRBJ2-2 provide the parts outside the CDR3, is NAGVMQNPRHLVRRRGQEARLRCSPMKGHSHVYWYRQLPEEGLKFMVYLQKENIIDESGMPKERFSAEFPKEGPSILRIQQVVRGDSAAYFCASSDRGDTGELFFGEGSRLTVL.

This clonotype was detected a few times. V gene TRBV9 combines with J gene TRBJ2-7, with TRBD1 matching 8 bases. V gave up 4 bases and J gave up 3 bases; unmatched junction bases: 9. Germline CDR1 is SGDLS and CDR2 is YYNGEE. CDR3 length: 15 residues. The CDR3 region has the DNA TGTGCCAGCAGCCCAGACGGGACAGGTGGCTACGAGCAGTACTTC. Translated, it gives CASSPDGTGGYEQYF.

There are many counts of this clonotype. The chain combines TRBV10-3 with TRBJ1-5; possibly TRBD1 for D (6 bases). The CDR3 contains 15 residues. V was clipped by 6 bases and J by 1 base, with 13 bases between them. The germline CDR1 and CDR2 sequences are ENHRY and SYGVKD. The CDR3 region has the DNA TGTGCCATCAGCCAAGGACAGTCCAGCAATCAGCCCCAGCATTTT. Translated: CAISQGQSSNQPQHF.

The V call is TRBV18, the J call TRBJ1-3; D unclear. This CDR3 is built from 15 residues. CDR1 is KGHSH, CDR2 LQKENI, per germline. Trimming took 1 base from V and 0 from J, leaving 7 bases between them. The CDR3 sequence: CASSPLTDSGNTIYF. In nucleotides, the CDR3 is TGTGCCAGCTCACCACTAACGGACTCTGGAAACACCATATATTTT. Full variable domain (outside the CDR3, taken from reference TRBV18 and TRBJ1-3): NAGVMQNPRHLVRRRGQEARLRCSPMKGHSHVYWYRQLPEEGLKFMVYLQKENIIDESGMPKERFSAEFPKEGPSILRIQQVVRGDSAAYFCASSPLTDSGNTIYFGEGSWLTVV.

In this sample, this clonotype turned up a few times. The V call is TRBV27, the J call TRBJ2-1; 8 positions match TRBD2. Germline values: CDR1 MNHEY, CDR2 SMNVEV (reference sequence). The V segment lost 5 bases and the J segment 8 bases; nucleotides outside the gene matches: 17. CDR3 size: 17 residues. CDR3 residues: CASSAYSSGTRFDEQFF. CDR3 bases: TGTGCCAGCAGTGCCTATTCCTCCGGGACTAGATTCGATGAGCAGTTCTTC.